This T cell receptor (beta chain) was identified in a study of blood T cells in healthy people across ages. A J-beta primer mix and a sample-barcoded 5' primer were used in a second PCR of about 6 to 12 cycles. A single record per CDR3 protein comes from TCRdb applying MiXCR to the 5' RACE reads. The sample records more than 700,000 distinct CDR3 sequences, about half being singletons. This clonotype appeared a few times. Antigen specificity is unknown. Overall study results and limits: Donor CMV infection status was unknown, possibly confounding age-related changes in expanded clonotypes.

The sample comprised blood. The receptor was isolated from an older man in good health.

In nucleotides, the CDR3 is TGTGCCAGCAGCCAAGGTTGGGATAGCGGGAGAGAGCAGTACTTC. Translated: CASSQGWDSGREQYF. The V and J genes are TRBV14 and TRBJ2-7; 9 bases map to TRBD2. Germline CDR1 is SGHDN and CDR2 is FVKESK. Trimming cost V 1 base and J 7 bases; bases outside gene matches: 8. CDR3 length: 15 amino acids.